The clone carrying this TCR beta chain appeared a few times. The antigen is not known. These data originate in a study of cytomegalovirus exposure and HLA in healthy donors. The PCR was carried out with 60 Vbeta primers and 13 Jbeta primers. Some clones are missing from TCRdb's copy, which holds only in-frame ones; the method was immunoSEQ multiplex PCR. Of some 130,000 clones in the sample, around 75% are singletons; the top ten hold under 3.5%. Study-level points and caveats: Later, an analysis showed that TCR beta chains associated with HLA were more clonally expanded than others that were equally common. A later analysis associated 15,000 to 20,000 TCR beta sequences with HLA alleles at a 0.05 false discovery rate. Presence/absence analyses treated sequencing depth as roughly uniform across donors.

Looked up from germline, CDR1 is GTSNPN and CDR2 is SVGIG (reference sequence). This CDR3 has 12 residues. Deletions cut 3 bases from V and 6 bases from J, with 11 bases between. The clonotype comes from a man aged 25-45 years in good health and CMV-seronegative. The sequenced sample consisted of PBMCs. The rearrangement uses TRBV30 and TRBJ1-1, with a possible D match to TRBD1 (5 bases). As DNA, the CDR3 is TGTGCCTGGAGCCAAGAAGGGGCTGAAGCTTTCTTT. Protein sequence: CAWSQEGAEAFF.